This entry lists 13 T cell receptor beta chains sequenced from one sample in a study of shared clonotypes between healthy human individuals. Repertoires were generated with immunoSEQ multiplex PCR, while TCRdb's copy carries only in-frame clones and drops some. The table includes approximately 1,000,000 clones, approximately 80% detected once. The specimen was memory CD4+ T cells from PBMCs. The sample's subset: CD45RA-negative fraction. The receptors were sampled from a young man in good health. Some clones in this sample may be carry-over from other donors' samples.

This clone is a singleton in its sample. V gene TRBV27 combines with J gene TRBJ1-4; TRBD1 matches 8 bases. CDR1 and CDR2 from the germline V gene are MNHEY and SMNVEV (reference sequence). The CDR3 has 15 amino acids. The trim removed 6 bases at V and 6 bases at J, leaving 9 bases unmatched. CDR3 in DNA: TGTGCCAGCAGGCCGGACAGGGTAGGACATGAAAAACTGTTTTTT. It codes for CASRPDRVGHEKLFF. The full variable domain, in which reference TRBV27 and TRBJ1-4 provide the parts outside the CDR3, is EAQVTQNPRYLITVTGKKLTVTCSQNMNHEYMSWYRQDPGLGLRQIYYSMNVEVTDKGDVPEGYKVSRKEKRNFPLILESPSPNQTSLYFCASRPDRVGHEKLFFGSGTQLSVL.

The rearrangement links TRBV5-1 to TRBJ1-3; D is ambiguous. Trimming pared 0 bases from V and 7 bases from J, leaving 14 bases between. The CDR3 extends over 15 amino acids. CDR1 SGHRS and CDR2 YFSETQ come from the germline V gene. The CDR3 sequence is CASSLEQRIGNTIYF. CDR3 DNA: TGCGCCAGCAGCTTGGAACAGAGGATAGGGAACACCATATATTTT.

The J gene is TRBJ1-2, the V gene TRBV5-1; 7 positions agree with TRBD1. The germline CDR1 and CDR2 sequences are SGHRS and YFSETQ. CDR3 length: 14 amino acids. V was clipped by 4 bases and J by 8 bases; unmatched bases: 11. The DNA of the CDR3 is TGCGCCAGCAGCGGGGAGTGGACAGGCGGGGGCTACACCTTC. Protein sequence: CASSGEWTGGGYTF.

CDR3 DNA: TGTGCCAGTAGTATAGTCGGATACTCCTACGAGCAGTACTTC. As protein: CASSIVGYSYEQYF. The chain joins TRBV19 to TRBJ2-7; no definite D call. This CDR3 spans 14 amino acids. Germline V CDR1 and CDR2: LNHDA, SQIVND (reference sequence). The V gene lost 1 base and the J gene lost 0 bases, with 7 bases spanning the gap.

A note on this clone: Other DNA sequences within the sample encode an identical CDR3. J is TRBJ1-2 and V is TRBV19, with D maybe TRBD1 (5 bases). The germline CDR1 and CDR2 sequences are LNHDA and SQIVND (reference sequence). V shed 3 bases and J shed 2 bases, with 13 bases lying between them. The CDR3 loop spans 15 amino acids. In DNA form, the CDR3 reads TGTGCCAGTAGTATTTGGGGGACTCCCAACTATGGCTACACCTTC. The encoded protein is CASSIWGTPNYGYTF.

The V gene is TRBV7-2, the J gene TRBJ2-4, with D perhaps assigned TRBD1 or TRBD2 (5 bases each). The CDR3 runs to 14 residues. Germline V gives CDR1 SGHTA, CDR2 FQGNSA. Trimming cost V 1 base and J 5 bases, with 9 bases left between them. CDR3 loop: CASSLGGNQNIQYF. The CDR3 DNA reads TGTGCCAGCAGCTTAGGGGGGAACCAAAACATTCAGTACTTC.

This clone came up a few times. The J gene is TRBJ2-1, the V gene TRBV18, with TRBD2 matching 13 bases. V lost 5 bases and J lost 7; bases outside the gene matches: 8. The CDR3 runs to 16 residues. CDR1 and CDR2 from the germline V gene are KGHSH and LQKENI. CDR3 DNA: TGTGCCAGCTCAGGAGGACTAGCGGGAGCCGCTAATGAGCAGTTCTTC. It is translated as CASSGGLAGAANEQFF.

This chain joins TRBV2 and TRBJ2-5; 9 nucleotides match TRBD1. Trimming at V came to 8 bases and at J to 5 bases, leaving 9 bases not matched to a gene. The CDR3 length is 14 residues. CDR1 and CDR2 (germline): SNHLY, FYNNEI. The CDR3 region has the DNA TGTGCCAGCGCCTGGGGACAGGGTGGGGAGACCCAGTACTTC. This translates into CASAWGQGGETQYF.

The CDR3 loop is CASSFLNSNQPQHF. The CDR3 DNA reads as TGTGCCAGCAGCTTCCTCAATAGCAATCAGCCCCAGCATTTT. This rearrangement joins TRBV7-8 to TRBJ1-5; the D is unclear. Germline loops: CDR1 SGHVS, CDR2 FQNEAQ. The CDR3 runs 14 residues. V was shortened by 3 bases and J by 0 bases, with 6 bases between the two germline ends.

The chain joins TRBV27 to TRBJ1-1; D unresolved. With 7 bases removed from V and 1 base from J, the gap between germline ends came to 13 bases. In germline, CDR1 is MNHEY, CDR2 SMNVEV (reference sequence). The CDR3 consists of 14 residues. For the CDR3, the DNA is TGTGCCAGCAAATTCGTTCGGCAGAACACTGAAGCTTTCTTT. Amino acid sequence: CASKFVRQNTEAFF.

The chain uses TRBV28 and TRBJ2-4; 10 bases are a match to TRBD2. CDR3 size: 14 residues. V lost 2 bases and J lost 5; bases outside the gene matches: 0. Germline CDR1 and CDR2: MDHEN and SYDVKM. CDR3 region: CASSLLAGENIQYF. DNA for the CDR3: TGTGCCAGCAGTTTACTAGCGGGAGAAAACATTCAGTACTTC.

This clone was found a few times. The rearrangement joins TRBV30 to TRBJ1-1, with D uncertain. CDR1 is GTSNPN, CDR2 SVGIG, per germline (reference sequence). The CDR3 length is 12 residues. V shed 0 bases and J shed 1 base, with 3 bases lying between them. The CDR3 sequence is CAWSVKNTEAFF. Here the CDR3 DNA reads TGTGCCTGGAGTGTAAAGAACACTGAAGCTTTCTTT.

V is TRBV15 and J is TRBJ2-1; 10 bases agree with TRBD1. CDR1 is LNHNV and CDR2 is YYDKDF in the germline V gene (reference sequence). The CDR3 consists of 18 residues. Trimming cost V 0 bases and J 3 bases; bases outside gene matches: 8. The CDR3 spells CATSRDPGTGEGYNEQFF. In DNA form, the CDR3 reads TGTGCCACCAGCAGAGATCCCGGGACAGGGGAAGGCTACAATGAGCAGTTCTTC.